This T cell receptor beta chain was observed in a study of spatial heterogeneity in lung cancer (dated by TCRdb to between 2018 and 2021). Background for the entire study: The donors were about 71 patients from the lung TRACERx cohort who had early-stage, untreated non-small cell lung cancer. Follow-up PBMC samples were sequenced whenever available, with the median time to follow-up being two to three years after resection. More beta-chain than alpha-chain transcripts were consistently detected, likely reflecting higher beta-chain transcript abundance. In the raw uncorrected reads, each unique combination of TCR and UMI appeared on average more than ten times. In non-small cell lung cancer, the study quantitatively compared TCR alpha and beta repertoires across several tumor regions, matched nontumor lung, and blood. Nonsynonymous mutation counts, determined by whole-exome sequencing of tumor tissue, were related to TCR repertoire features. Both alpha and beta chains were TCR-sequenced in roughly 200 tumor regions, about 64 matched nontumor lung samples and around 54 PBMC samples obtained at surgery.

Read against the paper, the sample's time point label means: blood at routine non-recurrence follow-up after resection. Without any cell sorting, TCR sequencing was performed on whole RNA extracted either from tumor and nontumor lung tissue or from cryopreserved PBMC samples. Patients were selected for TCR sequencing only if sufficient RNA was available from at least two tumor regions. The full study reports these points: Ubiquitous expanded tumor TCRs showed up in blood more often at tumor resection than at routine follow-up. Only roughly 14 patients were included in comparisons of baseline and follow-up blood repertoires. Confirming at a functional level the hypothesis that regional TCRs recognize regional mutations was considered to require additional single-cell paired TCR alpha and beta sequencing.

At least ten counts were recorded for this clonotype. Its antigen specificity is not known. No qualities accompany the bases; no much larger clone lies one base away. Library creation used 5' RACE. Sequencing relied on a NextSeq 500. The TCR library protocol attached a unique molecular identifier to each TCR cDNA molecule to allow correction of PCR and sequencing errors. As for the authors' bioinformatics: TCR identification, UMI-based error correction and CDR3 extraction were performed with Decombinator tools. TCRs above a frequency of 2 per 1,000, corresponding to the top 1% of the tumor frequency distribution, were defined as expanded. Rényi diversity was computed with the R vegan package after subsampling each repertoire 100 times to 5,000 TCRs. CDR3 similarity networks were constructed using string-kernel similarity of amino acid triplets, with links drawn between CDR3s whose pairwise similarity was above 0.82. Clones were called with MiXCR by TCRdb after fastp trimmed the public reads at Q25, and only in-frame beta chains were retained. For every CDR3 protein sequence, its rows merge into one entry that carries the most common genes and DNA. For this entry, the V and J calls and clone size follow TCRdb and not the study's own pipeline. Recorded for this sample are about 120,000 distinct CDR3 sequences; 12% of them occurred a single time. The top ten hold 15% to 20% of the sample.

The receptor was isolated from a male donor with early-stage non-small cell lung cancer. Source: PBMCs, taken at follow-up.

The CDR3 region reads CAWSALRTEGYGYTF. At the DNA level, the sequence is TGTGCCTGGAGTGCCCTGCGGACAGAAGGGTATGGCTACACCTTC. The rearranged chain carries TRBV30 and TRBJ1-2; the D gene is possibly TRBD1, with 6 bases matching. Measured from the cysteine to the phenylalanine, the CDR3 is 15 residues long. CDR3 DNA is the only sequence kept; it has 45 bases, read in frame from the first base. The germline V gene encodes CDR1 GTSNPN and CDR2 SVGIG (reference sequence). The V end loses 1 base and the J end loses 5 bases, and a stretch of 17 bases separates them.